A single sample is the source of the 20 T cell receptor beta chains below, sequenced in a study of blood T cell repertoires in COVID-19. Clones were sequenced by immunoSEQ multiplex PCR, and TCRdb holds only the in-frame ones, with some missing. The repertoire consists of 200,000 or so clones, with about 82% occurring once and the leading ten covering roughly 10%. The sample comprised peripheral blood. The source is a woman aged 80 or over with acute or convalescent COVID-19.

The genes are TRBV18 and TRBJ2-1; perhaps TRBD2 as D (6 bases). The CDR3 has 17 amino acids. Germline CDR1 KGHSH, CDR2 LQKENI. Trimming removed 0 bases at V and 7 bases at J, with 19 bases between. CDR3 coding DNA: TGTGCCAGCTCACCACCTGGGTCGATCGGGGGTGCAAATGAGCAGTTCTTC. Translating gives CASSPPGSIGGANEQFF.

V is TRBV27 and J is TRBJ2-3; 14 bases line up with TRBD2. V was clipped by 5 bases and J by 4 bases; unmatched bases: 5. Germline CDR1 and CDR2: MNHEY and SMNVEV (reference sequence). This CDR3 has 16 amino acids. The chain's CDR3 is CASSERLAGGADTQYF. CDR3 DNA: TGTGCCAGCAGTGAGAGACTAGCGGGAGGGGCAGATACGCAGTATTTT.

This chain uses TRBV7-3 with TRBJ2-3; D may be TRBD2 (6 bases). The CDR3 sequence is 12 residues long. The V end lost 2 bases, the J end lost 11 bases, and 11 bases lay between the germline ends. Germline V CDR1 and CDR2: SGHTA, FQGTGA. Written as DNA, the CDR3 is TGTGCCAGCAGCTTACTTCGGGGGATGCAGTATTTT. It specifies CASSLLRGMQYF.

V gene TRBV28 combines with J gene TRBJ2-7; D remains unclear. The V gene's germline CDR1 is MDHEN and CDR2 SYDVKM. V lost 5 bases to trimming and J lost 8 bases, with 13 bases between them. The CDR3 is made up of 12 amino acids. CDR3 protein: CASSQTSRKQYF. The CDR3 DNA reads TGTGCCAGCAGTCAGACATCCCGGAAGCAGTACTTC.

The CDR3 DNA is TGTGCCACCCGGGGGGGGCTGGGTGAAGCTTTCTTT. This encodes CATRGGLGEAFF. The J gene is TRBJ1-1, the V gene TRBV27; possible D gene TRBD1, 6 bases. CDR3 length: 12 residues. Between the trimmed V and J ends, which lost 10 bases and 7 bases, there was a span of 16 bases. Germline V lookup: CDR1 MNHEY, CDR2 SMNVEV (reference sequence).

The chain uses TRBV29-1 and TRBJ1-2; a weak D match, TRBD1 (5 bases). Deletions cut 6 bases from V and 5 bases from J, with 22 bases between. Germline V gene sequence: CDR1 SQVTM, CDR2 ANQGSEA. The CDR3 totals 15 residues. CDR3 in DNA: TGCAGCGTCTCGTTACCGGGACTCTTTGATTATGGCTACACCTTC. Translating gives CSVSLPGLFDYGYTF.

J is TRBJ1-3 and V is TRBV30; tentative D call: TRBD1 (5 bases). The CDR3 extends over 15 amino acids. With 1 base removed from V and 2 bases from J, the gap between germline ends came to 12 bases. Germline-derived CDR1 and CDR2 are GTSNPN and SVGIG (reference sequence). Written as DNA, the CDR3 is TGTGCCTGGAGTGCAGGCGGGGGTCCTGGAAACACCATATATTTT. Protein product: CAWSAGGGPGNTIYF.

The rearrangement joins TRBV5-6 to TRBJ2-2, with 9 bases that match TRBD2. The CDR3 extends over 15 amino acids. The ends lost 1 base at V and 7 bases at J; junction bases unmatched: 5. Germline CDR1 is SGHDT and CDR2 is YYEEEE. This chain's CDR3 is CASSLLAGANGELFF. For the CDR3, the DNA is TGTGCCAGCAGCTTGTTAGCGGGGGCAAACGGGGAGCTGTTTTTT.

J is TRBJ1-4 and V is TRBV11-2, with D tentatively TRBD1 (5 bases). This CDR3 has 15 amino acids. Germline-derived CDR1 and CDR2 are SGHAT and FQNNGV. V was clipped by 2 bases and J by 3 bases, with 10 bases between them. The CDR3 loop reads CASSLQGAANEKLFF. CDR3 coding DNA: TGTGCCAGCAGCTTACAAGGGGCAGCTAATGAAAAACTGTTTTTT.

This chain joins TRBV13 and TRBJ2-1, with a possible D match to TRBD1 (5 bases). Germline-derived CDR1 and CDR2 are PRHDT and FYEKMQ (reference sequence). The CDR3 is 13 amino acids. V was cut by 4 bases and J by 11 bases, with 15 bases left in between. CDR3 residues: CASSSRGPTKQFF. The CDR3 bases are TGTGCCAGCAGCTCTAGGGGCCCGACCAAGCAGTTCTTC.

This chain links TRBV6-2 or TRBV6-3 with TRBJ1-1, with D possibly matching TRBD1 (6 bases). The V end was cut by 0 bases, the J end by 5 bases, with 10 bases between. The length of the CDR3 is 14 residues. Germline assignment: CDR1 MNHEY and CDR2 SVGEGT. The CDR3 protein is CASSYSAGQTEAFF. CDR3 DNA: TGTGCCAGCAGTTACTCCGCTGGACAGACTGAAGCTTTCTTT.

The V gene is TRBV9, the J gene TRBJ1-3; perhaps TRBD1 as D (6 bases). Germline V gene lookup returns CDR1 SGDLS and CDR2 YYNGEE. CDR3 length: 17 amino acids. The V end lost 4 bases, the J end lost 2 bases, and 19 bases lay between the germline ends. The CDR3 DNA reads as TGTGCCAGCAGCTTCCTCCCCACGGGGGGCGCTGGAAACACCATATATTTT. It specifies CASSFLPTGGAGNTIYF.

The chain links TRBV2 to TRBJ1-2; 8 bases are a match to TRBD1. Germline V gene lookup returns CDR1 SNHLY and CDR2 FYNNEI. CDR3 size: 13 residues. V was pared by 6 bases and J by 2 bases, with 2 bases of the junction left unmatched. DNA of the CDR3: TGTGCCAGCAGCAGGGGGCGGAACTATGGCTACACCTTC. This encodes CASSRGRNYGYTF. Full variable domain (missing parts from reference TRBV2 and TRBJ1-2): EPEVTQTPSHQVTQMGQEVILRCVPISNHLYFYWYRQILGQKVEFLVSFYNNEISEKSEIFDDQFSVERPDGSNFTLKIRSTKLEDSAMYFCASSRGRNYGYTFGSGTRLTVV.

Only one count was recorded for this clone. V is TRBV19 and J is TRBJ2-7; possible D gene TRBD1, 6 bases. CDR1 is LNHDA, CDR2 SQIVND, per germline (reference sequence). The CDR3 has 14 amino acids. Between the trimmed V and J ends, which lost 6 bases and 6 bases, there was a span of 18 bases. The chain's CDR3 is CASSHRAAVAEQYF. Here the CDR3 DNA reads TGTGCCAGTAGCCACAGGGCCGCCGTTGCCGAGCAGTACTTC. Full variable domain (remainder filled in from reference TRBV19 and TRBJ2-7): DGGITQSPKYLFRKEGQNVTLSCEQNLNHDAMYWYRQDPGQGLRLIYYSQIVNDFQKGDIAEGYSVSREKKESFPLTVTSAQKNPTAFYLCASSHRAAVAEQYFGPGTRLTVT.

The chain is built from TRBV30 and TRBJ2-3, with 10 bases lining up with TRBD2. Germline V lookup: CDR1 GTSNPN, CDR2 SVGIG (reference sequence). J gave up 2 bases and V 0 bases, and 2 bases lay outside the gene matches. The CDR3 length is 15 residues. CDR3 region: CAWSVLAGTTDTQYF. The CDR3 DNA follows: TGTGCCTGGAGTGTACTAGCGGGGACCACAGATACGCAGTATTTT.

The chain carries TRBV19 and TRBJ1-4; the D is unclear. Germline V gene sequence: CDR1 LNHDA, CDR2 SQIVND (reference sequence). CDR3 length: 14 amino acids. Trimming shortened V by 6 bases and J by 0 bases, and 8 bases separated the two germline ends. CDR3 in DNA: TGTGCCAGTAGCCTGCAGACAACTAATGAAAAACTGTTTTTT. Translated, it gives CASSLQTTNEKLFF.

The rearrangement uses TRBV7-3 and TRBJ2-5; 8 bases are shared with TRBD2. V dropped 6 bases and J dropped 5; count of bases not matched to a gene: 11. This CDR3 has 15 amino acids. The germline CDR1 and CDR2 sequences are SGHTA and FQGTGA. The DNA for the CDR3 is TGTGCCAGCAGTTTCTCCGGGGGGGCCTTGGAGACCCAGTACTTC. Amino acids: CASSFSGGALETQYF.

CDR3 in amino acids: CASSRRLAGAYNEQFF. The CDR3 DNA reads TGTGCCAGCAGCCGGAGACTAGCGGGAGCCTACAATGAGCAGTTCTTC. This rearrangement joins TRBV7-2 to TRBJ2-1; the match to TRBD2 covers 12 bases. Germline lookup yields CDR1 SGHTA and CDR2 FQGNSA. The CDR3 runs 16 residues. The V gene end was trimmed by 5 bases and the J gene end by 2 bases; junction bases not matched to a gene: 4.

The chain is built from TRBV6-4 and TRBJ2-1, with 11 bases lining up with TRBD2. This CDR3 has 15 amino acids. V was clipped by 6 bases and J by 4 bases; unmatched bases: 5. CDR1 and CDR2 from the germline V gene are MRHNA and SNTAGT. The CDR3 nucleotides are TGTGCCAGCAGAGTAGCGGGAGGGGAATACAATGAGCAGTTCTTC. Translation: CASRVAGGEYNEQFF.

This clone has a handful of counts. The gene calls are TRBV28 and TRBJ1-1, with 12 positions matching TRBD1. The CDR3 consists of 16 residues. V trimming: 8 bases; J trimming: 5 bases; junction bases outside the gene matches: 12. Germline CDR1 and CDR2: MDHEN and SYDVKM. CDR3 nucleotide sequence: TGTGCCAGCTTGACGCCGGGACAGGGGGCTCCAACTGAAGCTTTCTTT. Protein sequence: CASLTPGQGAPTEAFF.